The 26 T cell receptor beta chains reported below all come from one sample, sequenced in a study of cytomegalovirus exposure and HLA in healthy donors. With 60 Vbeta and 13 Jbeta primers, the PCR was carried out. Using immunoSEQ multiplex PCR, the repertoire was profiled, and TCRdb retains in-frame clones only, with some absent. The sample lists under 150,000 clones, about 77% seen once, with about 5% in the top ten. Sample: PBMCs. Receptors originate from a woman in her twenties or thirties in good health and CMV-seropositive.

The V and J genes are TRBV10-3 and TRBJ1-1; D possibly corresponds to TRBD1 (6 bases). CDR3 length: 12 residues. The germline V gene encodes CDR1 ENHRY and CDR2 SYGVKD. V lost 6 bases to trimming and J lost 4 bases, with 9 bases between them. The CDR3 sequence is CAIRQGGTEAFF. The CDR3 DNA follows: TGTGCCATCAGACAGGGCGGCACTGAAGCTTTCTTT.

This chain joins TRBV20-1 and TRBJ2-1; D is possibly TRBD2 (6 bases). The V gene lost 6 bases and the J gene lost 12 bases, with 12 bases spanning the gap. This CDR3 is 10 amino acids long. CDR1 and CDR2 (germline): DFQATT, SNEGSKA (reference sequence). The CDR3 DNA reads TGCAGTGCCTTACGGGAGACGCAGTTCTTC. Amino acid sequence: CSALRETQFF.

This rearrangement joins TRBV6-1 to TRBJ2-7; 7 nucleotides match TRBD2. This CDR3 is 14 amino acids long. V shed 7 bases, J shed 0 bases, and the junction held 6 bases outside the gene matches. Germline CDR1 reads MNHNS; CDR2 reads SASEGT. The CDR3 spells CASTLADLSYEQYF. As DNA, the CDR3 is TGTGCCAGCACCCTAGCGGACCTCTCCTACGAGCAGTACTTC.

The V call is TRBV19, the J call TRBJ1-6; TRBD1 might be the D (5 bases). CDR3 length: 14 amino acids. The V gene lost 3 bases and the J gene lost 10 bases, with 13 bases spanning the gap. CDR1 and CDR2 from the germline V gene are LNHDA and SQIVND (reference sequence). CDR3 region: CASSIGQGKSPLHF. Here the CDR3 DNA reads TGTGCCAGTAGTATTGGTCAGGGTAAATCACCCCTCCACTTT.

The chain couples TRBV28 to TRBJ1-2; no clear D. CDR1 is MDHEN and CDR2 is SYDVKM in the germline V gene. V dropped 3 bases and J dropped 7 bases, with 12 bases sitting between them. This CDR3 has 13 residues. CDR3 nucleotides: TGTGCCAGCAGTTTGAACGCCTGGGCTGGCTACACCTTC. The encoded protein is CASSLNAWAGYTF.

The chain joins TRBV7-2 to TRBJ2-5; tentatively, D is TRBD1 (6 bases). V lost 5 bases to trimming and J lost 1 base, with 11 bases between them. CDR3 length: 14 residues. Per the germline V gene, CDR1 is SGHTA and CDR2 is FQGNSA. CDR3 region: CASSIGQFQETQYF. Here the CDR3 DNA reads TGTGCCAGCAGCATAGGACAGTTCCAAGAGACCCAGTACTTC.

This clone was found a few times. The rearrangement uses TRBV16 and TRBJ1-1; no clear D. Germline CDR1 reads KGHSY; CDR2 reads FQNENV. Trimming removed 4 bases at V and 3 bases at J, with 15 bases between. The length of the CDR3 is 15 residues. CDR3 sequence reads: CASSLNLGGDTEAFF. DNA for the CDR3: TGTGCCAGCAGCCTAAATCTTGGCGGGGACACTGAAGCTTTCTTT.

The V call is TRBV25-1, the J call TRBJ2-7; D is possibly TRBD1 (5 bases). This CDR3 is 13 amino acids long. CDR1 is MGHDK, CDR2 SYGVNS, per germline. V was clipped by 4 bases and J by 7 bases, with 14 bases between them. The CDR3: CASSVPGKNEQYF. CDR3 nucleotides: TGTGCCAGCAGTGTCCCAGGGAAAAATGAGCAGTACTTC.

This clone was observed once. The rearrangement joins TRBV7-2 to TRBJ1-2; D might be TRBD1 (6 bases). The CDR3 loop spans 15 amino acids. With 5 bases removed from V and 4 bases from J, the gap between germline ends came to 17 bases. Germline V gene data show CDR1 as SGHTA and CDR2 as FQGNSA. As DNA, the CDR3 is TGTGCCAGCAGCGGTGGCAGGGGATCAGCCTATGGCTACACCTTC. Its translation is CASSGGRGSAYGYTF.

The J gene is TRBJ2-1, the V gene TRBV7-9; tentatively, D is TRBD2 (7 bases). The germline V gene encodes CDR1 SEHNR and CDR2 FQNEAQ (reference sequence). This CDR3 contains 17 residues. Trimming stripped 1 base from V and 5 bases from J, with 18 bases between. The CDR3 region is CASSLVVGGGANNEQFF. CDR3 in DNA: TGTGCCAGCAGCTTAGTGGTAGGGGGGGGCGCGAACAATGAGCAGTTCTTC.

V gene TRBV5-4 combines with J gene TRBJ1-2, with 9 bases aligning to TRBD1. V shed 6 bases and J 8 bases; nucleotides not matched to a gene: 20. CDR1 is SGHNT, CDR2 YYREEE, per germline (reference sequence). The CDR3 contains 17 residues. The CDR3 sequence: CASTSSTGQGRHLGYTF. The CDR3, as DNA: TGTGCCAGCACCTCGAGTACGGGACAGGGCCGGCACCTAGGCTACACCTTC.

This sequence joins TRBV18 and TRBJ2-3; 7 bases map to TRBD2. Germline V gene lookup returns CDR1 KGHSH and CDR2 LQKENI. The trim removed 5 bases at V and 0 bases at J, leaving 5 bases unmatched. The CDR3 has 15 amino acids. The CDR3 loop reads CASSSPGLSTDTQYF. DNA of the CDR3: TGTGCCAGCTCATCTCCGGGACTAAGCACAGATACGCAGTATTTT.

V is TRBV27 and J is TRBJ2-1; the match to TRBD1 covers 9 bases. V dropped 3 bases and J dropped 5; count of bases not matched to a gene: 8. The CDR3 loop spans 16 amino acids. In germline, CDR1 is MNHEY, CDR2 SMNVEV (reference sequence). The CDR3 reads CASSFDGQGFDNEQFF. In DNA, the CDR3 is TGTGCCAGCAGTTTTGACGGACAGGGGTTCGACAATGAGCAGTTCTTC.

This chain connects TRBV2 to TRBJ2-5, with D perhaps TRBD2 (6 bases). Trimming removed 6 bases from V and 2 bases from J, with 13 bases in between. The V gene's germline CDR1 is SNHLY and CDR2 FYNNEI. The CDR3 contains 14 residues. CDR3 protein: CASRRDWAQETQYF. CDR3 in DNA: TGTGCCAGCAGGCGGGACTGGGCACAAGAGACCCAGTACTTC. Based on the CDR3 plus reference TRBV2 and TRBJ2-5, the full variable domain is EPEVTQTPSHQVTQMGQEVILRCVPISNHLYFYWYRQILGQKVEFLVSFYNNEISEKSEIFDDQFSVERPDGSNFTLKIRSTKLEDSAMYFCASRRDWAQETQYFGPGTRLLVL.

J is TRBJ1-1 and V is TRBV30; 9 nucleotides match TRBD1. The CDR3 runs to 12 residues. J was trimmed by 9 bases and V by 7 bases; bases with no gene match: 9. Germline V gives CDR1 GTSNPN, CDR2 SVGIG (reference sequence). The CDR3 region is CASRVNRGQAFF. The DNA of the CDR3 is TGTGCCTCAAGAGTGAACAGGGGGCAAGCTTTCTTT.

The chain employs TRBV6-6 and TRBJ1-2, with a tentative D call TRBD1 (6 bases). Trimming took 7 bases from V and 6 from J, leaving 18 bases between them. CDR1 is MNHNY and CDR2 is SVGAGI in the germline V gene (reference sequence). CDR3 size: 14 residues. The CDR3 protein is CASTQNRDTDGYTF. The CDR3 DNA is TGTGCCAGCACCCAAAATCGGGACACGGATGGCTACACCTTC.

V is TRBV23-1 and J is TRBJ2-5, with D possibly TRBD2 on 5 matching bases. Gene TRBJ2-7 matches the end of the DNA better, so the J call may be wrong. TRBV23-1 is classed as an ORF, of uncertain function. The CDR3 length is 14 residues. In nucleotides, the CDR3 is TGCGCCAGCAGTAGACGGGGAAGACTCTACGAGCAGTACTTC. Its translation: CASSRRGRLYEQYF.

The CDR3 reads CASSLGWGNTIYF. For the CDR3, the DNA is TGTGCCAGCAGCTTGGGCTGGGGAAACACCATATATTTT. The genes are TRBV11-3 and TRBJ1-3; D is unclear. Per the germline V gene, CDR1 is SGHNT and CDR2 is YENEEA. CDR3 size: 13 residues. The V and J ends lost 3 bases and 4 bases respectively, with 7 bases between them. The variable domain in full, completed from reference TRBV11-3 and TRBJ1-3, reads EAGVVQSPRYKIIEKKQPVAFWCNPISGHNTLYWYLQNLGQGPELLIRYENEEAVDDSQLPKDRFSAERLKGVDSTLKIQPAELGDSAVYLCASSLGWGNTIYFGEGSWLTVV.

This clone was observed once. J is TRBJ1-1 and V is TRBV19, with TRBD1 matching 8 bases. The V gene's germline CDR1 is LNHDA and CDR2 SQIVND (reference sequence). V lost 7 bases and J lost 4; bases outside the gene matches: 8. The CDR3 runs to 14 residues. The CDR3 region is CASTRQGRGTEAFF. CDR3 in DNA: TGTGCCAGTACCCGACAGGGGAGAGGCACTGAAGCTTTCTTT.

This clone is a singleton in its sample. The chain is built from TRBV11-3 and TRBJ1-1; D is ambiguous. The germline gives CDR1 SGHNT, CDR2 YENEEA. Trimming removed 0 bases at V and 4 bases at J, with 18 bases between. This CDR3 has 17 residues. CDR3 sequence reads: CASSLDFIWHGPTEAFF. DNA for the CDR3: TGTGCCAGCAGCTTAGATTTTATATGGCATGGTCCCACTGAAGCTTTCTTT.

This clone showed up just a few times. The chain links TRBV27 to TRBJ2-5; D may be TRBD1 (6 bases). With the DNA end fitting TRBJ2-7 better, the J assignment may be wrong. This CDR3 comprises 15 residues. Germline assignment: CDR1 MNHEY and CDR2 SMNVEV (reference sequence). The CDR3 spells CASSSVAGASYEQYF. CDR3 bases: TGTGCCAGCAGTTCCGTCGCAGGGGCCTCCTACGAGCAGTACTTC.

The chain has TRBV30 and TRBJ2-7; D is perhaps TRBD1 (6 bases). CDR3 length: 11 residues. V lost 5 bases and J lost 6, with 11 bases in between. The germline gives CDR1 GTSNPN, CDR2 SVGIG (reference sequence). CDR3 DNA sequence: TGTGCCTGGGGGGGCGGAGGCGAGCAGTACTTC. Its translation: CAWGGGGEQYF. Based on the CDR3 plus reference TRBV30 and TRBJ2-7, the full variable domain is SQTIHQWPATLVQPVGSPLSLECTVEGTSNPNLYWYRQAAGRGLQLLFYSVGIGQISSEVPQNLSASRPQDRQFILSSKKLLLSDSGFYLCAWGGGGEQYFGPGTRLTVT.

The chain links TRBV2 to TRBJ1-1; D may be TRBD1 (5 bases). The germline V gene has CDR1 SNHLY and CDR2 FYNNEI. V lost 4 bases, J lost 0 bases, and 6 bases lay in between. This CDR3 region has 13 residues. In nucleotides, the CDR3 is TGTGCCAGCAGTGCGACAGTGAACACTGAAGCTTTCTTT. This gives the protein CASSATVNTEAFF.

This sequence joins TRBV19 and TRBJ2-2, with 9 positions matching TRBD2. This CDR3 region has 15 residues. The germline V gene encodes CDR1 LNHDA and CDR2 SQIVND (reference sequence). V dropped 4 bases and J dropped 2; count of bases not matched to a gene: 2. CDR3 region: CASSTGLANTGELFF. CDR3 DNA sequence: TGTGCCAGTAGTACGGGACTAGCTAACACCGGGGAGCTGTTTTTT.

The rearrangement uses TRBV9 and TRBJ2-1, with 11 bases matching TRBD2. Germline V gene data show CDR1 as SGDLS and CDR2 as YYNGEE. The CDR3 covers 16 residues. V dropped 4 bases and J dropped 9; count of bases not matched to a gene: 12. The CDR3 sequence: CASSPDSSGGAREQFF. The CDR3 DNA follows: TGTGCCAGCAGCCCCGACAGTAGCGGGGGGGCACGTGAGCAGTTCTTC. Full variable domain (rest looked up from reference TRBV9 and TRBJ2-1): DSGVTQTPKHLITATGQRVTLRCSPRSGDLSVYWYQQSLDQGLQFLIQYYNGEERAKGNILERFSAQQFPDLHSELNLSSLELGDSALYFCASSPDSSGGAREQFFGPGTRLTVL.

The chain links TRBV18 to TRBJ1-1; 10 bases align to TRBD1. The ends lost 3 bases at V and 0 bases at J; junction bases unmatched: 4. The CDR3 totals 16 residues. Germline CDR1 reads KGHSH; CDR2 reads LQKENI. CDR3 loop: CASSPMTGGLNTEAFF. The CDR3 bases are TGTGCCAGCTCACCGATGACAGGGGGCTTGAACACTGAAGCTTTCTTT.